The clone carrying this TCR beta chain was seen a few times. The antigen is unknown. Unique molecular identifiers were present on the cDNA, which also gained a universal primer site by template switching. TCRdb reanalysed the 5' RACE reads using MiXCR and keeps one entry per CDR3 protein. The sample shows about 530,000 distinct CDR3 sequences, approximately 20% of them seen only once. The sample belongs to a study of identical twins. Overall study results and limits: Excess low generation probability was seen in twin-shared out-of-frame alpha sequences. Cord blood beta clonotypes present at high abundance carried fewer insertions; no such pattern appeared in memory repertoires.

The CDR3 extends over 15 amino acids. The germline CDR1 and CDR2 sequences are SGHRS and YFSETQ. Deletions cut 1 base from V and 0 bases from J, with 9 bases between. These same records also appear under a second study, on yellow fever vaccine responses in identical twins.

The TCR originated in a woman aged 18-35 years in good health. The material sequenced was CD4+ T cells sorted from blood. The chain combines TRBV5-1 with TRBJ2-3; a weak D match, TRBD2 (6 bases). The CDR3: CASSLLATSTDTQYF. The CDR3 DNA is TGCGCCAGCAGCTTGCTAGCGACGAGCACAGATACGCAGTATTTT.